One and the same sample provided the 31 T cell receptor beta chains below, sequenced in a study of shared clonotypes between healthy human individuals. Sequencing used immunoSEQ multiplex PCR; TCRdb keeps in-frame clones, though not all of them. The table records more than 400,000 clones, 90% to 96% of them present only once. Sequenced input: naive CD4+ T cells sorted from blood. Described subset: CD45RA+ positively selected. The receptors were sampled from a woman in her 30s in good health.

The chain recombines TRBV15 with TRBJ1-1; D gene ambiguous. Germline values: CDR1 LNHNV, CDR2 YYDKDF (reference sequence). V was cut by 0 bases and J by 4 bases, with 6 bases left in between. The CDR3 consists of 13 residues. The CDR3 DNA follows: TGTGCCACCAGCAGAGATCACGGCACTGAAGCTTTCTTT. Translated, it gives CATSRDHGTEAFF.

The chain has TRBV13 and TRBJ2-2, with D perhaps matching TRBD1 (5 bases). Germline loops: CDR1 PRHDT, CDR2 FYEKMQ (reference sequence). This CDR3 has 14 residues. V was pared by 5 bases and J by 4 bases, with 11 bases between. CDR3 amino acids: CASSPRVTTGELFF. DNA of the CDR3: TGTGCCAGCAGCCCCAGGGTTACCACCGGGGAGCTGTTTTTT.

The chain has TRBV7-3 and TRBJ1-3, with 9 bases aligning to TRBD1. J lost 4 bases, V lost 3 bases, and 7 bases had no gene match. From germline, CDR1 is SGHTA and CDR2 FQGTGA. CDR3 length: 16 residues. The CDR3 nucleotides read TGTGCCAGCAGCTTTATCCGAGGGACAGGGGGAAACACCATATATTTT. Translated: CASSFIRGTGGNTIYF.

This chain links TRBV7-8 with TRBJ2-7, with D perhaps matching TRBD1 or TRBD2 (5 bases each). Trimming removed 4 bases from V and 6 bases from J, with 10 bases in between. CDR3 length: 12 residues. From germline, CDR1 is SGHVS and CDR2 FQNEAQ. CDR3 amino acids: CASSSRGGEQYF. DNA of the CDR3: TGTGCCAGCAGCTCCCGGGGCGGCGAGCAGTACTTC.

The J gene is TRBJ2-2, the V gene TRBV9; 11 nucleotides line up with TRBD2. The CDR3 runs to 16 residues. With 3 bases clipped from V and 5 bases from J, the junction kept 6 bases outside the gene matches. CDR1 is SGDLS, CDR2 YYNGEE, per germline. The CDR3 DNA reads as TGTGCCAGCAGCGCCCAGGGACTAGCGGCAACCGGGGAGCTGTTTTTT. Residues: CASSAQGLAATGELFF.

The chain combines TRBV2 with TRBJ2-2; 12 bases line up with TRBD2. V shed 3 bases, J shed 6 bases, and the junction held 2 bases outside the gene matches. This CDR3 region has 15 residues. The germline V gene encodes CDR1 SNHLY and CDR2 FYNNEI. The CDR3 is CASSETSGSPGELFF. The DNA for the CDR3 is TGTGCCAGCAGTGAGACTAGCGGGAGTCCCGGGGAGCTGTTTTTT.

The chain joins TRBV18 to TRBJ2-7, with D possibly TRBD1 on 7 matching bases. The CDR3 extends over 14 amino acids. The V end was cut by 3 bases, the J end by 5 bases, with 14 bases between. Per germline, CDR1 KGHSH and CDR2 LQKENI. CDR3 sequence: CASSPWQGGDEQYF. DNA for the CDR3: TGTGCCAGCTCACCCTGGCAGGGGGGAGACGAGCAGTACTTC.

The CDR3, as DNA: TGTGCCAGCAGCGTAGTAGAAATTAGCGACTACGAGCAGTACTTC. Translation gives CASSVVEISDYEQYF. The chain has TRBV9 and TRBJ2-7; TRBD2 is a possible D gene (5 bases). From germline, CDR1 is SGDLS and CDR2 YYNGEE. Trimming stripped 0 bases from V and 3 bases from J, with 13 bases between. The CDR3 is 15 residues long. Based on the CDR3 plus reference TRBV9 and TRBJ2-7, the full variable domain is DSGVTQTPKHLITATGQRVTLRCSPRSGDLSVYWYQQSLDQGLQFLIQYYNGEERAKGNILERFSAQQFPDLHSELNLSSLELGDSALYFCASSVVEISDYEQYFGPGTRLTVT.

The J gene is TRBJ2-6, the V gene TRBV13; no clear D gene. The V gene lost 5 bases and the J gene lost 2 bases, with 10 bases spanning the gap. Germline V gene sequence: CDR1 PRHDT, CDR2 FYEKMQ (reference sequence). The CDR3 sequence is 15 residues long. DNA for the CDR3: TGTGCCAGCAGCCCTCGGGCAGCTGGGGCCAACGTCCTGACTTTC. Amino acids: CASSPRAAGANVLTF.

This chain connects TRBV27 to TRBJ2-7, with 7 bases matching TRBD2. CDR3 length: 13 residues. V shed 10 bases, J shed 2 bases, and the junction held 8 bases outside the gene matches. Per the germline V gene, CDR1 is MNHEY and CDR2 is SMNVEV (reference sequence). DNA of the CDR3: TGTGCCACCAGAGGCGGGAGTGCCTACGAGCAGTACTTC. This codes for CATRGGSAYEQYF.

V usage is TRBV27 and J usage is TRBJ1-1; 9 nucleotides line up with TRBD1. The CDR3 sequence is 15 residues long. The V and J ends lost 4 bases and 7 bases, in that order; junction bases with no gene match: 10. Germline loops: CDR1 MNHEY, CDR2 SMNVEV (reference sequence). CDR3 bases: TGTGCCAGCAGTTGGCGTACAGGGGGCGGGAGTGAAGCTTTCTTT. Translation gives CASSWRTGGGSEAFF.

V usage is TRBV5-4 and J usage is TRBJ2-5; TRBD2 aligns across 10 bases. The CDR3 covers 17 residues. The ends lost 3 bases at V and 4 bases at J; junction bases unmatched: 12. Germline CDR1 SGHNT, CDR2 YYREEE (reference sequence). CDR3 residues: CASSSGLAEGGGETQYF. For the CDR3, the DNA is TGTGCCAGCAGCTCCGGACTAGCGGAGGGGGGGGGAGAGACCCAGTACTTC.

The genes are TRBV5-4 and TRBJ1-2; D is possibly TRBD1 (5 bases). The CDR3 contains 12 residues. V was shortened by 4 bases and J by 8 bases, with 12 bases between the two germline ends. Germline V gene lookup returns CDR1 SGHNT and CDR2 YYREEE (reference sequence). The CDR3 region is CASSAGGEGYTF. CDR3 in DNA: TGTGCCAGCAGCGCCGGGGGAGAGGGCTACACCTTC.

The DNA of the CDR3 is TGTGCCAGCTCACCAAGTTACGATGGCTACACCTTC. Residues: CASSPSYDGYTF. The J gene is TRBJ1-2, the V gene TRBV18; D call uncertain. Germline V gene data show CDR1 as KGHSH and CDR2 as LQKENI. This CDR3 region has 12 residues. V lost 2 bases to trimming and J lost 6 bases, with 7 bases between them.

CDR3 residues: CASSEAHLRRNRNTIYF. In DNA form, the CDR3 reads TGTGCCAGCAGTGAAGCGCATCTACGAAGGAACAGAAACACCATATATTTT. The rearrangement uses TRBV2 and TRBJ1-3; D uncertain. Deletions cut 0 bases from V and 5 bases from J, with 17 bases between. The CDR3 is 17 residues long. From germline, CDR1 is SNHLY and CDR2 FYNNEI.

V usage is TRBV5-1 and J usage is TRBJ2-5; D is uncertain. This CDR3 spans 12 amino acids. Germline V gives CDR1 SGHRS, CDR2 YFSETQ. The V end was cut by 0 bases, the J end by 3 bases, with 3 bases between. The CDR3: CASSLVKETQYF. In nucleotides, the CDR3 is TGCGCCAGCAGCTTGGTAAAAGAGACCCAGTACTTC.

This clone was seen only once. The chain recombines TRBV19 with TRBJ1-4; D may be TRBD1 (5 bases). V was trimmed by 5 bases and J by 0 bases, leaving 10 bases between them. The CDR3 length is 15 residues. The germline gives CDR1 LNHDA, CDR2 SQIVND (reference sequence). The CDR3 nucleotides are TGTGCCAGTAGTGCGGGGGGGACAACTAATGAAAAACTGTTTTTT. Translating it yields CASSAGGTTNEKLFF.

This clone has only one observation. The genes are TRBV4-1 and TRBJ1-5; D gene uncertain. CDR1 MGHRA and CDR2 YSYEKL come from the germline V gene. V was shortened by 4 bases and J by 4 bases, with 11 bases between the two germline ends. There are 14 residues in the CDR3. CDR3 sequence (DNA): TGCGCCAGCAGCCCCTTTTTTGGAAATCAGCCCCAGCATTTT. Translating it yields CASSPFFGNQPQHF.

Only one count was recorded for this clone. The chain recombines TRBV27 with TRBJ2-3, with D maybe TRBD2 (6 bases). The CDR3 totals 17 residues. Trimming pared 4 bases from V and 1 base from J, leaving 18 bases between. The V gene's germline CDR1 is MNHEY and CDR2 SMNVEV (reference sequence). This CDR3 is CASSSNLADWGTDTQYF. CDR3 DNA: TGTGCCAGCAGTTCAAATTTAGCGGATTGGGGCACAGATACGCAGTATTTT.

The chain uses TRBV7-3 and TRBJ1-1; a weak D match, TRBD1 (6 bases). The CDR3 has 13 residues. In germline, CDR1 is SGHTA, CDR2 FQGTGA. V dropped 6 bases and J dropped 4 bases, with 12 bases sitting between them. The CDR3 sequence: CASSPRGGTEAFF. In DNA form, the CDR3 reads TGTGCCAGCAGTCCCAGGGGTGGCACTGAAGCTTTCTTT.

The V call is TRBV5-6, the J call TRBJ2-6; D is possibly TRBD1 (5 bases). The V gene lost 4 bases and the J gene lost 1 base, with 9 bases spanning the gap. CDR1 and CDR2 (germline): SGHDT, YYEEEE. CDR3 length: 15 amino acids. The CDR3 sequence: CASSPRVSGANVLTF. In DNA, the CDR3 is TGTGCCAGCAGCCCCAGGGTTTCTGGGGCCAACGTCCTGACTTTC.

This chain links TRBV10-3 with TRBJ2-7; the match to TRBD1 covers 8 bases. Germline V gene data show CDR1 as ENHRY and CDR2 as SYGVKD. The CDR3 sequence is 15 residues long. V lost 6 bases and J lost 0; bases outside the gene matches: 7. The CDR3 loop is CAIRKDRGVSYEQYF. CDR3 DNA: TGTGCCATCAGAAAAGACAGGGGCGTCTCCTACGAGCAGTACTTC.

The chain combines TRBV10-3 with TRBJ1-1, with D maybe TRBD1 (5 bases). V was shortened by 6 bases and J by 1 base, with 21 bases between the two germline ends. The CDR3 spans 17 residues. Germline V CDR1 and CDR2: ENHRY, SYGVKD. The CDR3 nucleotides read TGTGCCATCAGACCTGCCGGGACTCCGGGAAGGAACACTGAAGCTTTCTTT. The encoded protein is CAIRPAGTPGRNTEAFF.

V usage is TRBV28 and J usage is TRBJ2-5, with a tentative D call TRBD2 (5 bases). V was cut by 7 bases and J by 0 bases, with 15 bases left in between. CDR1 and CDR2 (germline): MDHEN, SYDVKM. The CDR3 runs 15 residues. The CDR3 DNA follows: TGTGCCAGCATGGCAGTAGGACTGTACCAAGAGACCCAGTACTTC. It yields the protein CASMAVGLYQETQYF.

This chain links TRBV5-1 with TRBJ1-1; TRBD1 agrees at 7 bases. Trimming took 9 bases from V and 1 from J; bases not matched to a gene: 6. Germline V gene sequence: CDR1 SGHRS, CDR2 YFSETQ. This CDR3 contains 13 residues. This CDR3 reads CATPTGANTEAFF. DNA of the CDR3: TGCGCCACGCCAACAGGGGCGAACACTGAAGCTTTCTTT.

In this sample, this clone turned up once. This chain links TRBV28 with TRBJ1-2; TRBD1 is a possible D gene (5 bases). CDR3 size: 15 residues. V lost 6 bases, J lost 8 bases, and 22 bases lay in between. Germline-derived CDR1 and CDR2 are MDHEN and SYDVKM. The CDR3 nucleotides read TGTGCCAGCAGCCTGGCCCGGGACTCCATTATAGGCTACACCTTC. Protein sequence: CASSLARDSIIGYTF.

A remark on this clone: The same CDR3 arises from other DNA sequences in this sample as well. The rearrangement joins TRBV18 to TRBJ2-7; the D call may be TRBD1 or TRBD2 (5 bases each). The CDR3 totals 13 residues. V was cut by 3 bases and J by 2 bases, with 8 bases left in between. Germline V gene lookup returns CDR1 KGHSH and CDR2 LQKENI. The CDR3: CASSPGTAYEQYF. DNA of the CDR3: TGTGCCAGCTCACCCGGGACCGCCTACGAGCAGTACTTC.

The rearrangement links TRBV7-9 to TRBJ1-1; perhaps TRBD1 as D (5 bases). CDR3 length: 15 residues. Germline CDR1 reads SEHNR; CDR2 reads FQNEAQ (reference sequence). Trimming stripped 4 bases from V and 0 bases from J, with 12 bases between. The CDR3 nucleotides are TGTGCCAGCAGCTCCCCCGGGGGTTTGAACACTGAAGCTTTCTTT. It yields the protein CASSSPGGLNTEAFF.

This rearrangement joins TRBV6-6 to TRBJ2-2, with D maybe TRBD1 (5 bases). This CDR3 is built from 14 residues. V was shortened by 3 bases and J by 2 bases, with 7 bases between the two germline ends. The germline V gene has CDR1 MNHNY and CDR2 SVGAGI (reference sequence). CDR3: CASSYDSNTGELFF. CDR3 nucleotides: TGTGCCAGCAGTTATGACAGTAACACCGGGGAGCTGTTTTTT.

The CDR3 DNA sequence: TGTGCCAGCAGCCCGGACAGGGGAGGTGAAAAACTGTTTTTT. Translating it yields CASSPDRGGEKLFF. This chain links TRBV27 with TRBJ1-4, with 9 bases lining up with TRBD1. Germline assignment: CDR1 MNHEY and CDR2 SMNVEV (reference sequence). J was trimmed by 7 bases and V by 6 bases; bases with no gene match: 6. The CDR3 loop spans 14 amino acids.

V and J are TRBV6-1 and TRBJ2-2; 10 nucleotides line up with TRBD1. V shed 5 bases and J 4 bases; nucleotides not matched to a gene: 4. CDR3 length equals 15 residues. Germline loops: CDR1 MNHNS, CDR2 SASEGT. The CDR3 loop reads CASSFRDRGTGELFF. In nucleotides, the CDR3 is TGTGCCAGCAGTTTCCGGGACAGGGGCACCGGGGAGCTGTTTTTT.